This TCR beta chain was identified in a study of regulatory T cells in long-lasting Graves disease. Whole-study findings and limits: For persistent Graves' patients, TCR diversity was lower than for newly diagnosed ones.

The TCR beta library used iRepertoire HTBI primers with Arm-PCR amplification of CDR3. TCRdb re-analysed the multiplex PCR reads in MiXCR, keeping a single row per CDR3 protein. The sample lists roughly 360,000 distinct CDR3 sequences, more than 20% occurring once. This clonotype was seen ten or more times. As yet, its antigen is unknown. Noted time point: persistent/refractory GD, antithyroid drugs over 5 years with positive TRAb. Following extraction of RNA from PBMCs, that RNA was used to make the TCR library. The TCR comes from a woman in her forties with Graves disease. Material: peripheral blood mononuclear cells (PBMCs), obtained when the disease was refractory, from a patient treated with antithyroid drugs.

CDR3: CASSRDRGSETQYF. CDR3 DNA: TGTGCCAGCAGCAGAGACAGGGGTTCGGAGACCCAGTACTTC. V is TRBV7-8 and J is TRBJ2-5; 8 bases match TRBD1. After removal of 5 bases from V and 5 bases from J, the junction contained 7 bases not matched to a gene. CDR3 length: 14 amino acids. Germline assignment: CDR1 SGHVS and CDR2 FQNEAQ.